The clone carrying this TCR beta chain has more than one count but fewer than ten. Antigen: not known. These data come from a study of cytomegalovirus exposure and HLA in healthy donors. Study outcomes and limitations: Later, TCR association rates were found to vary by HLA locus, highest for DRB1 and lowest for HLA-C.

With 3 bases clipped from V and 5 bases from J, the junction kept 9 bases outside the gene matches. The V gene's germline CDR1 is SGDLS and CDR2 YYNGEE. This CDR3 comprises 17 residues. A multiplex PCR was run with 60 Vbeta primers and 13 Jbeta primers. The table came from immunoSEQ multiplex PCR; TCRdb's copy has only in-frame clones and leaves some out. This sample has 150,000 to 200,000 clones, with approximately 82% found just once. The sample was PBMCs. The genes are TRBV9 and TRBJ2-4, with TRBD2 identical over 12 bases. The sequence came from a woman aged 40 to 55 in good health and CMV-seropositive. CDR3 in amino acids: CASSETGLAGLENIQYF. The CDR3 nucleotides are TGTGCCAGCAGCGAAACTGGACTAGCGGGACTCGAAAACATTCAGTACTTC.